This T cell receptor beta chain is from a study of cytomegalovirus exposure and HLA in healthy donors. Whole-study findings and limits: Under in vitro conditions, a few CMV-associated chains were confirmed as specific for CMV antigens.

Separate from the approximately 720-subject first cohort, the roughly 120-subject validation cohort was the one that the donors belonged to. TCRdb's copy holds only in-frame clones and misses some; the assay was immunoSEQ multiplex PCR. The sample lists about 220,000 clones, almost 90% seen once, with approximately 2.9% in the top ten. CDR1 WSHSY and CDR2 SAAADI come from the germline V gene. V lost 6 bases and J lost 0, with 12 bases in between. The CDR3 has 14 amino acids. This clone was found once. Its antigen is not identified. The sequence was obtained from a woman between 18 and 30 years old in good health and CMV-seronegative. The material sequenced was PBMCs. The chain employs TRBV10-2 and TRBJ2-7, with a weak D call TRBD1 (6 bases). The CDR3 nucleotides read TGCGCCAGCAGGAATGGACAGAACTCCTACGAGCAGTACTTC. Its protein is CASRNGQNSYEQYF.